This T cell receptor (beta chain) came from a study of blood T cells in healthy people across ages. J lost 4 bases, V lost 6 bases, and 5 bases had no gene match. The length of the CDR3 is 15 residues. Per the germline V gene, CDR1 is SGHTA and CDR2 is FQGNSA. A second PCR of roughly 7 to 11 cycles used a sample-barcoded 5' primer and a J-beta primer mix. One entry per CDR3 protein results from TCRdb running MiXCR on the 5' RACE reads. The table has about 320,000 distinct CDR3 sequences, 25% to 30% seen once; the top ten hold over 25%. This clonotype was detected ten times or more. The receptor was isolated from a woman in her 70s in good health. This rearrangement joins TRBV7-2 to TRBJ2-1; TRBD2 agrees at 11 bases. The material sequenced was blood. The DNA of the CDR3 is TGTGCCAGCAGTACTAGCGGGAGTCAATACAATGAGCAGTTCTTC. Translated: CASSTSGSQYNEQFF.